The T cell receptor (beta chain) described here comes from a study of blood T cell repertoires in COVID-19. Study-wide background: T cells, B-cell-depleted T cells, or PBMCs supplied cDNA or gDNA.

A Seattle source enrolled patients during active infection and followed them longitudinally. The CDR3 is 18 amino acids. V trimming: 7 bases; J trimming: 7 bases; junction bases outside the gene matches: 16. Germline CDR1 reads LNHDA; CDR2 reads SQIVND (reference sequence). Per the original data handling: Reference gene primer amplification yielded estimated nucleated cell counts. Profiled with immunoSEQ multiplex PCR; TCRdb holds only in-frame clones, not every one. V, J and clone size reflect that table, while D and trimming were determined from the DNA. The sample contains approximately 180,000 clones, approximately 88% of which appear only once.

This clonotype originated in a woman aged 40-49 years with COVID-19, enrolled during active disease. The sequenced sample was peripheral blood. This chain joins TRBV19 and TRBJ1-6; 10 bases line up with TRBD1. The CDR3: CASTPIFDRGPGNSPLHF. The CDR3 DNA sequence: TGTGCCAGTACCCCTATTTTCGACAGGGGGCCGGGAAATTCACCCCTCCACTTT.